This T cell receptor (beta chain) derives from a study of cytomegalovirus exposure and HLA in healthy donors. This CDR3 comprises 15 residues. Trimming shortened V by 2 bases and J by 1 base, and 11 bases separated the two germline ends. From germline, CDR1 is ENHRY and CDR2 SYGVKD. TCRdb's table, derived via immunoSEQ multiplex PCR, lists solely in-frame clones and lacks some. The sample has tens of thousands of clones, approximately 94% seen once; the top ten hold about 0.63%. The sequence came from a young woman in good health and CMV-seronegative. Sequencing was carried out using PBMCs. The chain uses TRBV10-3 and TRBJ1-2; D possibly corresponds to TRBD1 (6 bases). CDR3 nucleotide sequence: TGTGCCATCAGTGAGGTGGGGGGGCTTAACTATGGCTACACCTTC. Protein: CAISEVGGLNYGYTF.